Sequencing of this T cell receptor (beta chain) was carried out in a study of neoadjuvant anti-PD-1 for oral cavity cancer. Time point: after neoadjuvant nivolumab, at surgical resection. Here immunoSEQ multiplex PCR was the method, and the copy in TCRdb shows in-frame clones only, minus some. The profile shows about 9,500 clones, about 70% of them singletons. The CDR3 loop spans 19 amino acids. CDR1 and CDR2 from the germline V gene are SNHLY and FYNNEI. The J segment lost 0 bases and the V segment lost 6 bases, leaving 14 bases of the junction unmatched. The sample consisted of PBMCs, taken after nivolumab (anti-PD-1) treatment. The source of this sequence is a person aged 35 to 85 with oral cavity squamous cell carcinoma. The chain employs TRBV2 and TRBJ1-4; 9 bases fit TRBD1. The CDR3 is CASRRGDRGSGATNEKLFF. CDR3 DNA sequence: TGTGCCAGCAGGAGGGGAGACAGGGGGTCTGGAGCAACTAATGAAAAACTGTTTTTT.